These 8 T cell receptor beta chains share one sample of origin, sequenced in a study of beta chain features in type 1 diabetes. The isolated RNA, all of it, was reverse transcribed, so expressed TCRB transcripts were what got sequenced. The data were produced by immunoSEQ multiplex PCR, yet TCRdb's version contains in-frame clones alone and is incomplete. The repertoire holds approximately 470,000 clones, with 30% as singletons. Sequencing was performed on naive CD4+ T cells from blood. All receptors derive from a man younger than 30 in good health.

This chain joins TRBV7-9 and TRBJ2-5; D is unclear. Trimming pared 6 bases from V and 5 bases from J, leaving 16 bases between. The germline V gene encodes CDR1 SEHNR and CDR2 FQNEAQ (reference sequence). The CDR3 runs 14 residues. The CDR3 is CASRPRMGLETQYF. CDR3 nucleotides: TGTGCCAGCAGACCTAGAATGGGGTTGGAGACCCAGTACTTC.

The V and J genes are TRBV9 and TRBJ2-1; 9 positions agree with TRBD2. The length of the CDR3 is 16 residues. Germline V CDR1 and CDR2: SGDLS, YYNGEE. Trimming at V came to 1 base and at J to 5 bases, leaving 7 bases not matched to a gene. CDR3 in amino acids: CASSVYIAGVDNEQFF. DNA for the CDR3: TGTGCCAGCAGCGTATACATAGCGGGAGTGGACAATGAGCAGTTCTTC. The whole variable domain, remainder taken from reference TRBV9 and TRBJ2-1, is DSGVTQTPKHLITATGQRVTLRCSPRSGDLSVYWYQQSLDQGLQFLIQYYNGEERAKGNILERFSAQQFPDLHSELNLSSLELGDSALYFCASSVYIAGVDNEQFFGPGTRLTVL.

In its sample, this clone was seen a few times. V gene TRBV30 combines with J gene TRBJ1-3; no definite D call. With 7 bases removed from V and 0 bases from J, the gap between germline ends came to 13 bases. Germline V gives CDR1 GTSNPN, CDR2 SVGIG (reference sequence). The CDR3 consists of 14 residues. Here the CDR3 reads CAYQESSSGNTIYF. As DNA, the CDR3 is TGTGCCTACCAGGAGAGTAGCTCTGGAAACACCATATATTTT.

This clone was observed a few times. The chain couples TRBV29-1 to TRBJ2-2; 15 bases match TRBD2. The CDR3 runs 17 residues. The germline gives CDR1 SQVTM, CDR2 ANQGSEA. V gave up 6 bases and J gave up 0 bases; unmatched junction bases: 5. The CDR3 reads CSVKGLAGGSNTGELFF. The DNA for the CDR3 is TGCAGCGTGAAGGGACTAGCGGGAGGCTCGAACACCGGGGAGCTGTTTTTT.

In this sample, this clone turned up a few times. The chain has TRBV2 and TRBJ2-1; no clear D gene. The CDR3 is 14 amino acids. Germline V lookup: CDR1 SNHLY, CDR2 FYNNEI. V lost 4 bases, J lost 0 bases, and 7 bases lay in between. The CDR3 spells CASSVVHSYNEQFF. The DNA of the CDR3 is TGTGCCAGCAGTGTAGTTCACTCCTACAATGAGCAGTTCTTC.

The V gene is TRBV9, the J gene TRBJ2-1; 7 bases fit TRBD2. V was pared by 0 bases and J by 14 bases, with 8 bases of the junction left unmatched. Germline V CDR1 and CDR2: SGDLS, YYNGEE. The CDR3 spans 13 residues. This CDR3 is CASSVVTGTNKFF. The CDR3 nucleotides read TGTGCCAGCAGCGTAGTAACCGGGACTAACAAGTTCTTC.

The gene calls are TRBV7-2 and TRBJ2-3, with D hard to call. There are 16 residues in the CDR3. Germline CDR1 and CDR2: SGHTA and FQGNSA. V lost 5 bases to trimming and J lost 2 bases, with 17 bases between them. CDR3 in amino acids: CASSPQVGWNTDTQYF. The CDR3 nucleotides read TGTGCCAGCAGCCCCCAAGTGGGGTGGAACACAGATACGCAGTATTTT.

V is TRBV29-1 and J is TRBJ2-1; D possibly corresponds to TRBD1 (5 bases). This CDR3 contains 15 residues. V lost 4 bases and J 5 bases, leaving 18 bases between the germline ends. The germline gives CDR1 SQVTM, CDR2 ANQGSEA. The CDR3 is CSVGLGLVSNNEQFF. The CDR3 bases are TGCAGCGTTGGCTTGGGGCTAGTGAGTAACAATGAGCAGTTCTTC.